A selection of T cell receptor beta chains follows, all from one sample in a study of response to subunit inactivated influenza vaccine. In TCRdb, the RT-PCR reads were re-called with MiXCR into one record per CDR3 protein. The sample shows 280,000 or so distinct CDR3 sequences, roughly a fifth of them seen only once. The specimen was PBMCs from blood, collected 21 months after vaccination. These receptors all stem from a man aged 45-69 years who received an inactivated influenza vaccine. Each CDR3 is given with its conserved first and last residue. A D gene is named only where the DNA matches it firmly. Clone sizes are given selectively: once, few, many, or a class where the clone is expanded.

>few|-|TRBJ2-7|TRBV18
CASSGLASYEQYF
TGTGCCAGCTCCGGACTGGCCTCCTACGAGCAGTACTTC
>few|-|TRBJ1-1|TRBV10-3
CAISESIGVTEAFF
TGTGCCATCAGTGAGTCGATAGGGGTAACTGAAGCTTTCTTT
>few|TRBD1|TRBJ2-1|TRBV12-3/TRBV12-4
CASRARTGNYNEQFF
TGTGCCAGCAGAGCTCGGACAGGTAACTACAATGAGCAGTTCTTC
>few|-|TRBJ1-1|TRBV5-6
CASSLEVPNTEAFF
TGTGCCAGCAGCTTGGAGGTCCCAAACACTGAAGCTTTCTTT
>-|-|TRBJ1-6|TRBV19
CASSIERNSPLHF
TGTGCCAGTAGTATAGAGAGGAATTCACCCCTCCACTTT
>few|TRBD2|TRBJ2-7|TRBV5-5
CASSHSGGPYEQYF
TGTGCCAGCAGCCATAGCGGGGGTCCCTACGAGCAGTACTTC
>-|-|TRBJ1-1|TRBV9
CASSESGRVGDTEAFF
TGTGCCAGCAGCGAGTCAGGAAGGGTTGGTGACACTGAAGCTTTCTTT
>-|-|TRBJ2-7|TRBV20-1
CSAVGDTYEQYF
TGCAGTGCTGTTGGTGACACCTACGAGCAGTACTTC
>-|TRBD2|TRBJ2-1|TRBV20-1
CSARTSGSYYNEQFF
TGCAGTGCTAGAACTAGCGGCAGTTACTACAATGAGCAGTTCTTC
>few|-|TRBJ2-2|TRBV20-1
CSARVGGSNTGELFF
TGCAGTGCTAGAGTTGGGGGGAGTAACACCGGGGAGCTGTTTTTT
>many|TRBD1|TRBJ1-1|TRBV27
CASSPTWDSTEAFF
TGTGCCAGCAGTCCGACGTGGGACAGCACTGAAGCTTTCTTT
>few|-|TRBJ2-4|TRBV3-1
CASSQSGNIQYF
TGTGCCAGCAGCCAAAGCGGAAACATTCAGTACTTC
>-|-|TRBJ1-5|TRBV29-1
CSVERSEDDSNQPQHF
TGCAGCGTTGAAAGAAGCGAGGATGACAGCAATCAGCCCCAGCATTTT
>-|-|TRBJ2-3|TRBV12-3/TRBV12-4
CASSPGGTRDTQYF
TGTGCCAGCAGTCCAGGGGGGACCCGAGATACGCAGTATTTT
>-|-|TRBJ2-6|TRBV4-3
CASSQRQVTSSGANVLTF
TGCGCCAGCAGCCAAAGACAGGTCACCAGCTCTGGGGCCAACGTCCTGACTTTC